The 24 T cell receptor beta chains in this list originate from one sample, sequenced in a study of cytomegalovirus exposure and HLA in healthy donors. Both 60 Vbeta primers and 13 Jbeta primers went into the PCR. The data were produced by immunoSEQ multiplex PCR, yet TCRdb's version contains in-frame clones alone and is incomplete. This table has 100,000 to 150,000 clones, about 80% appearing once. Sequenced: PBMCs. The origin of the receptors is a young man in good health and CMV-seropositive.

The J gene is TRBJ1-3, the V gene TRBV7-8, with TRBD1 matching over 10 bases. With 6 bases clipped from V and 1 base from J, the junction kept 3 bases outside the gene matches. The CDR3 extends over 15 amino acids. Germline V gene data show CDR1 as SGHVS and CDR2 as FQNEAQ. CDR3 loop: CASRSGQGSGNTIYF. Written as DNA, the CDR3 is TGTGCCAGCAGGTCGGGACAGGGGTCTGGAAACACCATATATTTT. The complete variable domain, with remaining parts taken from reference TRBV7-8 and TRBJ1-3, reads GAGVSQSPRYKVAKRGQDVALRCDPISGHVSLFWYQQALGQGPEFLTYFQNEAQLDKSGLPSDRFFAERPEGSVSTLKIQRTQQEDSAVYLCASRSGQGSGNTIYFGEGSWLTVV.

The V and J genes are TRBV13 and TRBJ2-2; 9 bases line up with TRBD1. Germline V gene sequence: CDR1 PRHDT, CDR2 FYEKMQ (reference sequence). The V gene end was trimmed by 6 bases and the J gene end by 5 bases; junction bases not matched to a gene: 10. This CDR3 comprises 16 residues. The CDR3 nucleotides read TGTGCCAGCAGTGGACAGGGGCCGGCTGGGACCGGGGAGCTGTTTTTT. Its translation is CASSGQGPAGTGELFF.

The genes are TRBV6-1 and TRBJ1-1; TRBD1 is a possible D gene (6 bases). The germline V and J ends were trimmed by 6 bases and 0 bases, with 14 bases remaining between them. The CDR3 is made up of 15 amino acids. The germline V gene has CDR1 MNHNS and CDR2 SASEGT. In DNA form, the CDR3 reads TGTGCCAGCAGCTTTAAGACAGGAATGAACACTGAAGCTTTCTTT. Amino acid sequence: CASSFKTGMNTEAFF.

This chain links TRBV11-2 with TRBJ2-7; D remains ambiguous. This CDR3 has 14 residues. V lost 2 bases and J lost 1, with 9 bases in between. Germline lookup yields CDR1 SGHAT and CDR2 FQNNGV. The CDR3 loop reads CASSLSQDSYEQYF. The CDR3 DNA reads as TGTGCCAGCAGCTTAAGTCAGGATTCCTACGAGCAGTACTTC.

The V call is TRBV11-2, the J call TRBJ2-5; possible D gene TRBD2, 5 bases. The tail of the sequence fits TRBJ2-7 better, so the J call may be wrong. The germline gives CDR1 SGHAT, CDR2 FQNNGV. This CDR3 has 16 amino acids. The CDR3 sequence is CASSVLVSGMEYEQYF. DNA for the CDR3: TGTGCCAGCAGCGTCCTAGTTTCGGGGATGGAGTACGAGCAGTACTTC.

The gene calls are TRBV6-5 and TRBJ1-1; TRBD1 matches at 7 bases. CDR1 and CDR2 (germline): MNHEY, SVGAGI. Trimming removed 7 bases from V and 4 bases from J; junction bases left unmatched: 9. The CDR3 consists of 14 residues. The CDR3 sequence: CASTTQGLSTEAFF. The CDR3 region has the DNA TGTGCCAGCACCACACAGGGGTTGAGCACTGAAGCTTTCTTT.

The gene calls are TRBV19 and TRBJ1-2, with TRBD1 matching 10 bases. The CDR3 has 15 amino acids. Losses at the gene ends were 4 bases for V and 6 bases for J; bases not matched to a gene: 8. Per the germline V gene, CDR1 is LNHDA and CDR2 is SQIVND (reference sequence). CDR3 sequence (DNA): TGTGCCAGTAGTACTAGACAGGGGGCACGGGATGGCTACACCTTC. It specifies CASSTRQGARDGYTF.

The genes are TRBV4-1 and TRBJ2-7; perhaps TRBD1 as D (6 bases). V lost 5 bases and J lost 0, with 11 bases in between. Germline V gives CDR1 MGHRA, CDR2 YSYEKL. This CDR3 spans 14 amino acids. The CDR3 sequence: CASSSLTGSYEQYF. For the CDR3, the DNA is TGCGCCAGCAGCTCCCTGACAGGCTCCTACGAGCAGTACTTC.

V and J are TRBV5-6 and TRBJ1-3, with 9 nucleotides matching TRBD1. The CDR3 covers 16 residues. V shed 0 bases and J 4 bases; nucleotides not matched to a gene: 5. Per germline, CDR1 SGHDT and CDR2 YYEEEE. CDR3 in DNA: TGTGCCAGCAGCTTGGTGGGACAGGGATCCGGAAACACCATATATTTT. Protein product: CASSLVGQGSGNTIYF.

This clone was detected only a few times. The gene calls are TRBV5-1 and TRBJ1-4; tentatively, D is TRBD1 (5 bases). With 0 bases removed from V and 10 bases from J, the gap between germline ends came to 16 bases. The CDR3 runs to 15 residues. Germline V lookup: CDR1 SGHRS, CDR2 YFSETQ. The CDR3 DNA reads TGCGCCAGCAGCTTGGCCACTGGGCAGGGAGGAAAACTGTTTTTT. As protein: CASSLATGQGGKLFF.

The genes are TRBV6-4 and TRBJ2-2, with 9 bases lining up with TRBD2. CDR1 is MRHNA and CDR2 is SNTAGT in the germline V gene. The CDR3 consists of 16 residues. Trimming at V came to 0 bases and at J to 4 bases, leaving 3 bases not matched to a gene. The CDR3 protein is CASSDSASGTTGELFF. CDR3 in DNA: TGTGCCAGCAGTGACTCGGCTAGCGGGACCACCGGGGAGCTGTTTTTT.

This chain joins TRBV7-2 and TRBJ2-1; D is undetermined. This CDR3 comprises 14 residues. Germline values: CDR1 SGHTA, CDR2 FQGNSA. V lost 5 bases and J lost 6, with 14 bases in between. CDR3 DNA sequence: TGTGCCAGCAGCGATGTCTGGCCGGGCAATGAGCAGTTCTTC. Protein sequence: CASSDVWPGNEQFF.

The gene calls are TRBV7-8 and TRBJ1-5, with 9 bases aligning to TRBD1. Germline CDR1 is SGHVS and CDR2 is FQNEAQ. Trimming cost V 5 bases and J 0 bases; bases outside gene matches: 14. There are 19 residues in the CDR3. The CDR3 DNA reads TGTGCCAGCAGCGGACTTGGGACAGGGATTTATATTAGCAATCAGCCCCAGCATTTT. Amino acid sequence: CASSGLGTGIYISNQPQHF.

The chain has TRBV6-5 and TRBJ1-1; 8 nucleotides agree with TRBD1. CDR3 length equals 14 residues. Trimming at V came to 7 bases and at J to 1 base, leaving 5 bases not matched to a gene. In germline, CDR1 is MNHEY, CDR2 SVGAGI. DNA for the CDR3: TGTGCCAGCACCCAGGGGGCCCCGAACACTGAAGCTTTCTTT. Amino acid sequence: CASTQGAPNTEAFF.

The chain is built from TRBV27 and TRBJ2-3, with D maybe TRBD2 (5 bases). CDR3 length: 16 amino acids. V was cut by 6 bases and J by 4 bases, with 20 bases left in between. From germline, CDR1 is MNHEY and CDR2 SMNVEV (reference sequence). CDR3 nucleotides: TGTGCCAGCAGCTACAATCTGGTCCTAGCTTCAGATACGCAGTATTTT. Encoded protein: CASSYNLVLASDTQYF.

This CDR3 reads CAISDSSGGQETQYF. CDR3 coding DNA: TGTGCCATCAGTGATAGTAGCGGGGGGCAAGAGACCCAGTACTTC. The chain joins TRBV10-3 to TRBJ2-5, with 10 bases matching TRBD2. This CDR3 comprises 15 residues. V lost 3 bases and J lost 2; bases outside the gene matches: 3. Germline lookup yields CDR1 ENHRY and CDR2 SYGVKD.

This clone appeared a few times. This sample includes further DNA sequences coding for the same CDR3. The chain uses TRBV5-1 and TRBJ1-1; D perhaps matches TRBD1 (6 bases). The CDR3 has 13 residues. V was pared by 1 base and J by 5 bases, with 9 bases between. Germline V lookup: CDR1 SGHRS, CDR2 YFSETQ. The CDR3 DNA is TGCGCCAGCAGCTTGAGGGGGGGGACTGAAGCTTTCTTT. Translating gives CASSLRGGTEAFF.

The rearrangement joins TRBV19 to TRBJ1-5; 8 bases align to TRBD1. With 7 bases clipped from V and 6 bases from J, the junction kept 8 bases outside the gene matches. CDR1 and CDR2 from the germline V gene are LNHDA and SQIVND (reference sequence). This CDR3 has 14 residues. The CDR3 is CASKTTGEIQPQHF. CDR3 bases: TGTGCCAGTAAAACGACAGGGGAGATTCAGCCCCAGCATTTT.

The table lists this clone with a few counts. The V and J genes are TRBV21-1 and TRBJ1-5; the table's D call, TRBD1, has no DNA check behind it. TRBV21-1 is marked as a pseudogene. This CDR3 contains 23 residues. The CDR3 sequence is CASSKAGESAPGTGGNRNQPQHF. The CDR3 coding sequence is TGTGCCAGCAGCAAAGCGGGGGAATCCGCTCCCGGGACAGGGGGCAATCGCAATCAGCCCCAGCATTTT.

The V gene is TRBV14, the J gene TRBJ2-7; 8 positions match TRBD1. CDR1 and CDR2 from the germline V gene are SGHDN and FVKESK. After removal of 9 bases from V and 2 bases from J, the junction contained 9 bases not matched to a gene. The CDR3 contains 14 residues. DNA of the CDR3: TGTGCCAGTGGCCAGGGGACAGGAACCTACGAGCAGTACTTC. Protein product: CASGQGTGTYEQYF.

The CDR3 spells CASRERGLGNQPQHF. The CDR3 region has the DNA TGTGCCAGCAGGGAAAGGGGTCTCGGCAATCAGCCCCAGCATTTT. The chain has TRBV6-5 and TRBJ1-5; TRBD1 might be the D (5 bases). V gave up 6 bases and J gave up 2 bases, with 14 bases separating them. The CDR3 consists of 15 residues. Germline CDR1 reads MNHEY; CDR2 reads SVGAGI.

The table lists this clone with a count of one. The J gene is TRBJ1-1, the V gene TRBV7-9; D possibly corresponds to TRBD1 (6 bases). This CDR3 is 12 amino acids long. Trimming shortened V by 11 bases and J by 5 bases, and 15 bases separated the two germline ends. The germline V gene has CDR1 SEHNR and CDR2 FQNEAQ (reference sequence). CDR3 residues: CASRGAITEAFF. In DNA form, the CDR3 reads TGTGCCTCGCGGGGGGCCATAACTGAAGCTTTCTTT. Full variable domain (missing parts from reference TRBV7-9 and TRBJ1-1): DTGVSQNPRHKITKRGQNVTFRCDPISEHNRLYWYRQTLGQGPEFLTYFQNEAQLEKSRLLSDRFSAERPKGSFSTLEIQRTEQGDSAMYLCASRGAITEAFFGQGTRLTVV.

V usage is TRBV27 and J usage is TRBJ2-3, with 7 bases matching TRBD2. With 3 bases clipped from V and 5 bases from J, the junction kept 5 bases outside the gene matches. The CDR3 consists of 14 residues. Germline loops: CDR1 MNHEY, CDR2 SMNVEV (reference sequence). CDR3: CASSLGGVRDTQYF. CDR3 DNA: TGTGCCAGCAGTTTGGGGGGGGTGCGAGATACGCAGTATTTT.

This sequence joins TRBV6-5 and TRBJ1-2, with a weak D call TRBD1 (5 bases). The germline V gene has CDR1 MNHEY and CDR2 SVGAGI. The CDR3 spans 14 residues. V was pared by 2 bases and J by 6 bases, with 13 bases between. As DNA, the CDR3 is TGTGCCAGCAGTTACGCGGGACCGAGGGATGGCTACACCTTC. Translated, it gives CASSYAGPRDGYTF.